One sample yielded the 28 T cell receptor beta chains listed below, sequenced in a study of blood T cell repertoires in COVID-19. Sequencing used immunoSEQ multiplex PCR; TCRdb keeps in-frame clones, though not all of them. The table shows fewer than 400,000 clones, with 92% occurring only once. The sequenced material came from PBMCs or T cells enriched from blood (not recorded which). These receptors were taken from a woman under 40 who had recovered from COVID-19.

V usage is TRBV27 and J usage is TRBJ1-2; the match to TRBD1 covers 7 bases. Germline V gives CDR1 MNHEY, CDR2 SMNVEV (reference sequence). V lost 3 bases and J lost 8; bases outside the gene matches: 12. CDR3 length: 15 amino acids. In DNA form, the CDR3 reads TGTGCCAGCAGTTTGGGGTACAGGGGTGAAAGGGGCTACACCTTC. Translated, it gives CASSLGYRGERGYTF.

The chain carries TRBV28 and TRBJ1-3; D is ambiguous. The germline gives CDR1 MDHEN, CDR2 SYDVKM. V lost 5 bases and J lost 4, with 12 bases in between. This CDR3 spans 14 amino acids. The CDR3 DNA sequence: TGTGCCAGCAGTGGTGGGCAACTCGGAAACACCATATATTTT. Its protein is CASSGGQLGNTIYF.

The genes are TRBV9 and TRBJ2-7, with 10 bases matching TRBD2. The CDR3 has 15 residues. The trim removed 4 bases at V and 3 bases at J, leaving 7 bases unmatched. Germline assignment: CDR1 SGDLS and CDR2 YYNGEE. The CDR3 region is CASSPTGTSVYEQYF. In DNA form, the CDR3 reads TGTGCCAGCAGCCCGACCGGGACTAGCGTCTACGAGCAGTACTTC.

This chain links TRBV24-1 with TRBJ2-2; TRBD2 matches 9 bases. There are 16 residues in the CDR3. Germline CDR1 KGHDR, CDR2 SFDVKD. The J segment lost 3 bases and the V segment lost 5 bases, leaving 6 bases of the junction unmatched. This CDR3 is CATSAQRGVDTGELFF. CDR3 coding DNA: TGTGCCACCAGTGCTCAGCGGGGGGTCGACACCGGGGAGCTGTTTTTT.

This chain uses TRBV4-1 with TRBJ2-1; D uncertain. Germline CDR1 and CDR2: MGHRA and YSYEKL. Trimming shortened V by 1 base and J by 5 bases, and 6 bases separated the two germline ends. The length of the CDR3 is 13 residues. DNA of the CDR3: TGCGCCAGCAGCCAAGTGAGTAACAATGAGCAGTTCTTC. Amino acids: CASSQVSNNEQFF.

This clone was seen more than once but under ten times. The chain's CDR3 is CATSDPQGPWTGELFF. For the CDR3, the DNA is TGTGCCACCAGTGATCCCCAGGGGCCGTGGACCGGGGAGCTGTTTTTT. The V call is TRBV24-1, the J call TRBJ2-2; perhaps TRBD1 as D (6 bases). The CDR3 consists of 16 residues. Trimming left V 3 bases short and J 5 bases short, with 15 bases between. Germline V CDR1 and CDR2: KGHDR, SFDVKD.

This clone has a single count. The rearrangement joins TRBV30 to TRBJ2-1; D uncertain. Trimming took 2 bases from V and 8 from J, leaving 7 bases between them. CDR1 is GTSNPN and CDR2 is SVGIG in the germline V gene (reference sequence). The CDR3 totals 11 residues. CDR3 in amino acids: CAWSLWHEQFF. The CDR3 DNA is TGTGCCTGGAGTCTTTGGCATGAGCAGTTCTTC. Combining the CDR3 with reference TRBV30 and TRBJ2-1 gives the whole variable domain SQTIHQWPATLVQPVGSPLSLECTVEGTSNPNLYWYRQAAGRGLQLLFYSVGIGQISSEVPQNLSASRPQDRQFILSSKKLLLSDSGFYLCAWSLWHEQFFGPGTRLTVL.

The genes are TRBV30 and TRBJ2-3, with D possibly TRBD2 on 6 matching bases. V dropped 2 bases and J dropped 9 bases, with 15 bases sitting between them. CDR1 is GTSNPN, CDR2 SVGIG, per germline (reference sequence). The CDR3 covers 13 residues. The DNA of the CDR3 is TGTGCCTGGAGTTACGGGGGAAGCGGAACGCAGTATTTT. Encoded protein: CAWSYGGSGTQYF. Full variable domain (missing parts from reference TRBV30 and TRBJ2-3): SQTIHQWPATLVQPVGSPLSLECTVEGTSNPNLYWYRQAAGRGLQLLFYSVGIGQISSEVPQNLSASRPQDRQFILSSKKLLLSDSGFYLCAWSYGGSGTQYFGPGTRLTVL.

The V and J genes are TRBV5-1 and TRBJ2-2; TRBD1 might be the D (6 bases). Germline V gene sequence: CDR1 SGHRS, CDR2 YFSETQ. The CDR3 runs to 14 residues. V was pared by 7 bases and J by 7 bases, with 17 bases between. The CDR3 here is CASGSSGAFGELFF. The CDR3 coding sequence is TGCGCCAGCGGAAGCTCAGGGGCCTTCGGGGAGCTGTTTTTT.

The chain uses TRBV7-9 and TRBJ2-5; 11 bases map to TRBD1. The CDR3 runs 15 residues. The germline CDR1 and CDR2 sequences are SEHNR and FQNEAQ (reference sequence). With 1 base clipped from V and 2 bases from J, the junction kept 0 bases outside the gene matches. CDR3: CASSLGDRGQETQYF. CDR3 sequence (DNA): TGTGCCAGCAGCTTAGGGGACAGGGGGCAAGAGACCCAGTACTTC.

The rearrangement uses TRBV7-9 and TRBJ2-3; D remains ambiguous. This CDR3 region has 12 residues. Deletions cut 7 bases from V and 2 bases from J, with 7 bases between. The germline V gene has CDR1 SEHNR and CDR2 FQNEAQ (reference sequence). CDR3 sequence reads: CASTLNTDTQYF. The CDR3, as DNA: TGTGCCAGCACCCTAAACACAGATACGCAGTATTTT.

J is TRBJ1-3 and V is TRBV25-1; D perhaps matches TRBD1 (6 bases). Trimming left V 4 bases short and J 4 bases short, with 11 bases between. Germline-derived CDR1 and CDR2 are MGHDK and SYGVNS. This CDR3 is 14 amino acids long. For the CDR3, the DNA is TGTGCCAGCAGTGCCACAGGGACCGGAAACACCATATATTTT. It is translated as CASSATGTGNTIYF.

The CDR3 DNA reads TGTGCCAGCTCACCCGATCACAGGGAGCGTTACGAGCAGTACTTC. Amino acids: CASSPDHRERYEQYF. The V call is TRBV18, the J call TRBJ2-7, with D perhaps matching TRBD1 (6 bases). The CDR3 totals 15 residues. V was clipped by 3 bases and J by 4 bases, with 16 bases between them. CDR1 is KGHSH and CDR2 is LQKENI in the germline V gene.

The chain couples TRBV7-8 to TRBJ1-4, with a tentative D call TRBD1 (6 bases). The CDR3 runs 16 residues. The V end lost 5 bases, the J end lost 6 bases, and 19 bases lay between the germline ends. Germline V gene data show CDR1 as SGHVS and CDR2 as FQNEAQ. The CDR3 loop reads CASSPLRGEPDEKLFF. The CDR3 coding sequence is TGTGCCAGCAGCCCACTCAGGGGAGAGCCAGATGAAAAACTGTTTTTT.

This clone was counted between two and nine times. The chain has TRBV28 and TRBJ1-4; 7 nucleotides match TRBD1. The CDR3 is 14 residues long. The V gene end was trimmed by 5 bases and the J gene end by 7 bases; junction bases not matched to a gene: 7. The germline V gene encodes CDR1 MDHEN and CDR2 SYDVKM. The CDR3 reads CASSLTGISEKLFF. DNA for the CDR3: TGTGCCAGCAGTCTGACAGGGATTAGTGAAAAACTGTTTTTT.

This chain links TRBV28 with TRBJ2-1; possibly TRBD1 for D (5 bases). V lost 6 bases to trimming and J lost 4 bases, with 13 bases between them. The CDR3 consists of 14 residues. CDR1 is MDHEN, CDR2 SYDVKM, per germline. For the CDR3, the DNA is TGTGCCAGCAGGGGCAGGGTTTTGTACAATGAGCAGTTCTTC. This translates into CASRGRVLYNEQFF. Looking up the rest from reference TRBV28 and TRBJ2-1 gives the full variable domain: DVKVTQSSRYLVKRTGEKVFLECVQDMDHENMFWYRQDPGLGLRLIYFSYDVKMKEKGDIPEGYSVSREKKERFSLILESASTNQTSMYLCASRGRVLYNEQFFGPGTRLTVL.

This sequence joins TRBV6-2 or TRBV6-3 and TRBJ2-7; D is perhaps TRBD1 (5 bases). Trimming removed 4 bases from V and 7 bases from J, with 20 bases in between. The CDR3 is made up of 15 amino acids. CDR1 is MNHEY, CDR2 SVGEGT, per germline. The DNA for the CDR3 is TGTGCCAGCAGTTCCCCGGACAAGTTGAAGTGGGAGCAGTACTTC. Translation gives CASSSPDKLKWEQYF.

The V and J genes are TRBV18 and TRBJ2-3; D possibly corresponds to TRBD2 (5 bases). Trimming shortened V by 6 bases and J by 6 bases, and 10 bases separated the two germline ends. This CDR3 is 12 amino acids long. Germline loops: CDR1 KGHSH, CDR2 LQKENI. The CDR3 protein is CASSRERDTQYF. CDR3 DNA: TGTGCCAGCTCCCGGGAAAGGGATACGCAGTATTTT.

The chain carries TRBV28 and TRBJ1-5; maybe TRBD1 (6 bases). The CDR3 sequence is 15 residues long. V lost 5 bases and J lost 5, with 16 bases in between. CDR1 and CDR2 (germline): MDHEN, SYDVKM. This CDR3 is CASSLRDTFDQPQHF. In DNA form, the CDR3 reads TGTGCCAGCAGTCTCCGGGACACCTTCGATCAGCCCCAGCATTTT.

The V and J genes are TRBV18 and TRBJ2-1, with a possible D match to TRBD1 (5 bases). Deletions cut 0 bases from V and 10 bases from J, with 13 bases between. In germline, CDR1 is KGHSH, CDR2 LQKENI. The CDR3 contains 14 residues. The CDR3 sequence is CASSPPTVGAEQFF. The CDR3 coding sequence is TGTGCCAGCTCACCACCGACTGTAGGGGCGGAGCAGTTCTTC.

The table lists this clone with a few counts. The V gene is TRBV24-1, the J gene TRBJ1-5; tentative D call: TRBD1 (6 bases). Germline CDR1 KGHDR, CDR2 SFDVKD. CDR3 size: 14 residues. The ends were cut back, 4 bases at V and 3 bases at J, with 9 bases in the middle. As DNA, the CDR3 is TGTGCCACCAGTGAAGGGACACCCAATCAGCCCCAGCATTTT. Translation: CATSEGTPNQPQHF.

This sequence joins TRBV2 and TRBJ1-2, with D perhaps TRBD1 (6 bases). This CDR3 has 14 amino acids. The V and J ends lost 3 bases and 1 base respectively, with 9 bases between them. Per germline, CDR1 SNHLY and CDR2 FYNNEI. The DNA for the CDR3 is TGTGCCAGCAGTGATTCAGGGGATAACTATGGCTACACCTTC. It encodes CASSDSGDNYGYTF.

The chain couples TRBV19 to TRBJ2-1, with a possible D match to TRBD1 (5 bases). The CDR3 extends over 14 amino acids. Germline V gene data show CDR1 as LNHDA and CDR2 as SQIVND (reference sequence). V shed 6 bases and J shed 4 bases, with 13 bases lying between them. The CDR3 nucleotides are TGTGCCAGTAGCCAGCGACAGATATACAATGAGCAGTTCTTC. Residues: CASSQRQIYNEQFF. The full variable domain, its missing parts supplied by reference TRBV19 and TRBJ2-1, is DGGITQSPKYLFRKEGQNVTLSCEQNLNHDAMYWYRQDPGQGLRLIYYSQIVNDFQKGDIAEGYSVSREKKESFPLTVTSAQKNPTAFYLCASSQRQIYNEQFFGPGTRLTVL.

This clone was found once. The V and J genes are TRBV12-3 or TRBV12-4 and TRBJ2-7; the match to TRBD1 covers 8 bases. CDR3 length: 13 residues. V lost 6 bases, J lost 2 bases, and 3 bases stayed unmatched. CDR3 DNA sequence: TGTGCCAGCAGGGAGACAGGGGCCTACGAGCAGTACTTC. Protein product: CASRETGAYEQYF.

The CDR3 DNA reads as TGTGCCACCAGTGATAGCTACAGCACAGATACGCAGTATTTT. Protein sequence: CATSDSYSTDTQYF. This chain uses TRBV24-1 with TRBJ2-3; no clear D gene. The germline V gene encodes CDR1 KGHDR and CDR2 SFDVKD. The CDR3 extends over 14 amino acids. Deletions cut 3 bases from V and 0 bases from J, with 6 bases between.

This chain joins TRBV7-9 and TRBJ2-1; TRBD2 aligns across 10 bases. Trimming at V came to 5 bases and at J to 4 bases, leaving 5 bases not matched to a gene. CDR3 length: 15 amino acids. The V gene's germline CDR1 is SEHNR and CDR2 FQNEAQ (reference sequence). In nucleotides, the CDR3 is TGTGCCAGCAGCCCGAGGACTAGCGGTTACAATGAGCAGTTCTTC. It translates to CASSPRTSGYNEQFF.

CDR3 in amino acids: CASSRQETQYF. Here the CDR3 DNA reads TGTGCCAGCAGCCGTCAAGAGACCCAGTACTTC. The chain combines TRBV12-3 or TRBV12-4 with TRBJ2-5; D call uncertain. CDR3 size: 11 residues. Trimming cost V 6 bases and J 2 bases, with 4 bases left between them.

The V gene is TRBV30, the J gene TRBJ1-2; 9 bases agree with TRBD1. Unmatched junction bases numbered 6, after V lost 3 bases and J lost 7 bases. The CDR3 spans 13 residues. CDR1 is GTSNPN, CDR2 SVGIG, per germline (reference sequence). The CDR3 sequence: CAWSRDRAGGYTF. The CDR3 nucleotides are TGTGCCTGGAGCCGGGACAGGGCTGGTGGCTACACCTTC.